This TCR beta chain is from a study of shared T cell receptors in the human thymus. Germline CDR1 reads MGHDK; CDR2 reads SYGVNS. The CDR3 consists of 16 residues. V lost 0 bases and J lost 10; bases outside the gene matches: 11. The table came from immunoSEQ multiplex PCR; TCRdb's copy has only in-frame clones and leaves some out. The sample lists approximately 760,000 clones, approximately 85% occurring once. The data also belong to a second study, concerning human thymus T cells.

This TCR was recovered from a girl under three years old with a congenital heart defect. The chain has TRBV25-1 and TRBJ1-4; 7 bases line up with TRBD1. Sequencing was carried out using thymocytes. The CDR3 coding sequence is TGTGCCAGCAGTGAATACAAGGGGGCCCGTTGGGGAAAACTGTTTTTT. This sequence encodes CASSEYKGARWGKLFF. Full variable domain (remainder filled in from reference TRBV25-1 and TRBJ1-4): EADIYQTPRYLVIGTGKKITLECSQTMGHDKMYWYQQDPGMELHLIHYSYGVNSTEKGDLSSESTVSRIRTEHFPLTLESARPSHTSQYLCASSEYKGARWGKLFFGSGTQLSVL.